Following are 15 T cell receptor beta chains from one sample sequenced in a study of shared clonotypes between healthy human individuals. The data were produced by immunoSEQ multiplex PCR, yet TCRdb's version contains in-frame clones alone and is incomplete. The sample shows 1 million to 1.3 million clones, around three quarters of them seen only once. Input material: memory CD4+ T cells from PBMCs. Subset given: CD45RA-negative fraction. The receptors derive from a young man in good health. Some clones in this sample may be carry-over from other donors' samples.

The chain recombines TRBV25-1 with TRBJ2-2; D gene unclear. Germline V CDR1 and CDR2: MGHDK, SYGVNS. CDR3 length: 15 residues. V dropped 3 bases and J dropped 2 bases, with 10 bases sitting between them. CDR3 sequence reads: CASSDSTRNTGELFF. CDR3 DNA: TGTGCCAGCAGTGATTCGACACGTAACACCGGGGAGCTGTTTTTT.

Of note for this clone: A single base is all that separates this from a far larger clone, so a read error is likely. The CDR3 spells CASSHPLRPEVFF. DNA of the CDR3: TGCGCCAGCAGCCACCCCCTTCGCCCTGAAGTTTTCTTT. The chain carries TRBV4-1 and TRBJ1-1, with D unclear. The CDR3 length is 13 residues. Germline CDR1 MGHRA, CDR2 YSYEKL.

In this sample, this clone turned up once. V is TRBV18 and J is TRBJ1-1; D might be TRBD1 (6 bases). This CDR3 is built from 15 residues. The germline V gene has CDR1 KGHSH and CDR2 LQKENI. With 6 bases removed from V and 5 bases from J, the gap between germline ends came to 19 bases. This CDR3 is CASSPNRVGGTEAFF. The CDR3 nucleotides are TGTGCCAGCTCCCCAAACAGGGTCGGAGGGACTGAAGCTTTCTTT.

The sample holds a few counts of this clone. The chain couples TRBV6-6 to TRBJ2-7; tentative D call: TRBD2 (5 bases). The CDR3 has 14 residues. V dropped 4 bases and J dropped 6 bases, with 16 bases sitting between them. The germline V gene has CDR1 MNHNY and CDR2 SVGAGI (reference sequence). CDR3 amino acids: CASSSHEGRSEQYF. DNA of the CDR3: TGTGCCAGCAGTTCCCACGAGGGTAGGTCCGAGCAGTACTTC.

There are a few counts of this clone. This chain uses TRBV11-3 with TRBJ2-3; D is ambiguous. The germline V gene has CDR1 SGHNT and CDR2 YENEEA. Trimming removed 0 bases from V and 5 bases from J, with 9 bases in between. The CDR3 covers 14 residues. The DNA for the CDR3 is TGTGCCAGCAGCTTAGAGCCCTACCAAGATACGCAGTATTTT. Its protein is CASSLEPYQDTQYF.

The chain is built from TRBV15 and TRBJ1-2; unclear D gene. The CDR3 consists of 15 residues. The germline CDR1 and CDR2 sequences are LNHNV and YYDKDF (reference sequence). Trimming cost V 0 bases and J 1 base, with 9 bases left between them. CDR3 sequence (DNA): TGTGCCACCAGCAGAGATCGTGGGGTTAACTATGGCTACACCTTC. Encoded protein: CATSRDRGVNYGYTF.

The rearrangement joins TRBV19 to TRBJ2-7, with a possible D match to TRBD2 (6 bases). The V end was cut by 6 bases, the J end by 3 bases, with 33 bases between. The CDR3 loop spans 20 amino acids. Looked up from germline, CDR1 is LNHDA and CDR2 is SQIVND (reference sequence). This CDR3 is CASSPTAFGASTGVSYEQYF. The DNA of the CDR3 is TGTGCCAGTAGCCCCACCGCCTTTGGGGCCTCGACGGGAGTTAGCTACGAGCAGTACTTC.

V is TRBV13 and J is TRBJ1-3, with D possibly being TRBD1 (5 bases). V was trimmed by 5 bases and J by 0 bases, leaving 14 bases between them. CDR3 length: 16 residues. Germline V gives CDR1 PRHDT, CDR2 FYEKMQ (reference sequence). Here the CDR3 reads CASSRFIQGSGNTIYF. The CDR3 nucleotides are TGTGCCAGCAGCCGCTTCATTCAGGGCTCTGGAAACACCATATATTTT.

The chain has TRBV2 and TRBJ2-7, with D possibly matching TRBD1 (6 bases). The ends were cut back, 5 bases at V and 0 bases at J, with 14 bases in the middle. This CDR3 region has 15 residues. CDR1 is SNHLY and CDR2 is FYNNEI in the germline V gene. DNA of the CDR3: TGTGCCAGCAGTTACGGACAGTGGAGCTCCTACGAGCAGTACTTC. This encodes CASSYGQWSSYEQYF.

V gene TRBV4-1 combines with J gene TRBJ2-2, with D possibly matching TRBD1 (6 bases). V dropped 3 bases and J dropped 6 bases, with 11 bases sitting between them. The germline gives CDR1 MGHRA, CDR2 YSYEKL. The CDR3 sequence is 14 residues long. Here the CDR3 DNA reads TGCGCCAGCAGCCATAAGAGGGGGTCCGGGGAGCTGTTTTTT. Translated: CASSHKRGSGELFF.

CDR3: CASSRPSGAGELFF. The CDR3 nucleotides read TGCGCCAGCAGCCGACCTAGCGGGGCCGGGGAGCTGTTTTTT. J is TRBJ2-2 and V is TRBV4-3; 9 bases fit TRBD2. CDR1 is LGHNA and CDR2 is YSLEER in the germline V gene. The CDR3 contains 14 residues. V lost 4 bases to trimming and J lost 6 bases; unmatched junction nucleotides: 3.

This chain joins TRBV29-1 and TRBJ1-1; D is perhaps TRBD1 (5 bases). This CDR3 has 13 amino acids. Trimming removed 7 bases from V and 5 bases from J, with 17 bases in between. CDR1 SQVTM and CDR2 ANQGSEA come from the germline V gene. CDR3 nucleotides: TGCAGCGGGGGGGATGAGAGCGGAACTGAAGCTTTCTTT. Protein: CSGGDESGTEAFF.

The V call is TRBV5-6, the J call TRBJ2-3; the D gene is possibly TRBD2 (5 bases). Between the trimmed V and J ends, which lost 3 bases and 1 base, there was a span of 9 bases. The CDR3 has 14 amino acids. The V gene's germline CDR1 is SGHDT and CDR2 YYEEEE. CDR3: CASSSDWGTDTQYF. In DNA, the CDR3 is TGTGCCAGCAGCTCGGACTGGGGCACAGATACGCAGTATTTT.

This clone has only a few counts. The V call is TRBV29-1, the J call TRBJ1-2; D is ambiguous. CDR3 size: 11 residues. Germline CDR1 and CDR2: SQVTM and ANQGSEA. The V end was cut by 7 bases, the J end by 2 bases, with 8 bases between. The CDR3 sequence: CSASGNYGYTF. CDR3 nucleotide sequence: TGCAGCGCCTCTGGGAACTATGGCTACACCTTC.

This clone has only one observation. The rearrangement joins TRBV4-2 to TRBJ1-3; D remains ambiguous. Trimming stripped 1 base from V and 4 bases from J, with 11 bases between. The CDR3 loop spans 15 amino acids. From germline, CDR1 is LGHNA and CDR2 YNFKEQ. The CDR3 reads CASSQAQAQGNTIYF. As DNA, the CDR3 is TGTGCCAGCAGCCAAGCCCAGGCGCAGGGAAACACCATATATTTT.